Shown below are 30 T cell receptor beta chains from a single sample sequenced in a study of control samples from healthy donors and cancer patients. TCRdb keeps only in-frame clones here, not all; method: immunoSEQ multiplex PCR. Of 130,000 to 150,000 clones in the sample, about 93% are singletons; the top ten hold 13% to 15%. The sample comprised PBMCs. These receptors were collected from a man in his sixties with colorectal cancer.

This clone appeared a single time. V and J are TRBV6-5 and TRBJ1-2, with D unresolved. CDR1 MNHEY and CDR2 SVGAGI come from the germline V gene. The CDR3 has 11 residues. Trimming stripped 4 bases from V and 8 bases from J, with 8 bases between. The CDR3, as DNA: TGTGCCAGCAGTTTAGGCGCCGGCTACACCTTC. Translating gives CASSLGAGYTF.

This clone was counted once. The V and J genes are TRBV30 and TRBJ1-1, with 8 bases lining up with TRBD1. The junction had 6 bases not matched to a gene; V was cut back by 5 bases and J by 1 base. Germline V gene sequence: CDR1 GTSNPN, CDR2 SVGIG (reference sequence). The CDR3 sequence is 14 residues long. The CDR3 is CAWRLQGGNTEAFF. CDR3 DNA: TGTGCCTGGCGGTTACAGGGGGGGAACACTGAAGCTTTCTTT.

The chain links TRBV5-1 to TRBJ1-2, with D possibly matching TRBD1 (5 bases). V shed 4 bases and J shed 5 bases, with 18 bases lying between them. The CDR3 has 15 residues. The germline V gene encodes CDR1 SGHRS and CDR2 YFSETQ. As DNA, the CDR3 is TGCGCCAGCAGCCAAGGGACGGCGAGCTCTTATGGCTACACCTTC. Translation gives CASSQGTASSYGYTF.

The rearrangement uses TRBV9 and TRBJ2-7, with TRBD2 matching 10 bases. There are 15 residues in the CDR3. J was trimmed by 2 bases and V by 3 bases; bases with no gene match: 5. Germline CDR1 reads SGDLS; CDR2 reads YYNGEE. Here the CDR3 DNA reads TGTGCCAGCAGCGCCTCACTAGCGGGGACCTACGAGCAGTACTTC. It codes for CASSASLAGTYEQYF.

The CDR3 DNA sequence: TGTGCCAGCAGCTTGGGTGCCGACAATTTGGCCCAGCATTTT. The encoded protein is CASSLGADNLAQHF. The chain joins TRBV5-6 to TRBJ1-5; D is ambiguous. The germline V gene encodes CDR1 SGHDT and CDR2 YYEEEE. Trimming took off 0 bases at V and 11 bases at J, with 15 bases between the two ends. The CDR3 has 14 residues.

V usage is TRBV10-3 and J usage is TRBJ1-6; 8 bases match TRBD1. This CDR3 spans 14 amino acids. The J segment lost 8 bases and the V segment lost 6 bases, leaving 6 bases of the junction unmatched. The germline V gene encodes CDR1 ENHRY and CDR2 SYGVKD. CDR3 in amino acids: CAISRQGSDSPLHF. The CDR3 DNA follows: TGTGCCATCAGCCGACAGGGGTCGGATTCACCCCTCCACTTT.

The chain recombines TRBV3-1 (or the pseudogene TRBV3-2) with TRBJ2-3; 13 bases line up with TRBD2. Germline V lookup: CDR1 LGHDT, CDR2 YNNKEL (reference sequence). This CDR3 is 21 amino acids long. Trimming took 4 bases from V and 0 from J; bases not matched to a gene: 16. The chain's CDR3 is CASSLPRIRTSGGASTDTQYF. Here the CDR3 DNA reads TGTGCCAGCAGCCTTCCAAGGATAAGAACTAGCGGGGGGGCTAGCACAGATACGCAGTATTTT.

The chain recombines TRBV29-1 with TRBJ2-3; 7 bases align to TRBD2. The junction had 6 bases not matched to a gene; V was cut back by 6 bases and J by 0 bases. Germline V gene sequence: CDR1 SQVTM, CDR2 ANQGSEA. This CDR3 has 14 amino acids. The CDR3 bases are TGCAGCGTCCGGGGGGTGGGTAGCACAGATACGCAGTATTTT. Encoded protein: CSVRGVGSTDTQYF.

V gene TRBV11-2 combines with J gene TRBJ2-5, with D possibly being TRBD1 (5 bases). The CDR3 is 14 amino acids. Germline lookup yields CDR1 SGHAT and CDR2 FQNNGV. Trimming cost V 4 bases and J 1 base, with 10 bases left between them. CDR3 residues: CASSSGLIQETQYF. CDR3 bases: TGTGCCAGCAGCTCAGGGCTGATCCAAGAGACCCAGTACTTC.

This clone was seen a single time. The V gene is TRBV4-1, the J gene TRBJ2-5, with 7 bases lining up with TRBD1. Germline-derived CDR1 and CDR2 are MGHRA and YSYEKL. The CDR3 has 14 amino acids. The J segment lost 1 base and the V segment lost 4 bases, leaving 3 bases of the junction unmatched. CDR3 bases: TGCGCCAGCAGCCTTACAGGGGTCCAAGAGACCCAGTACTTC. Its protein product is CASSLTGVQETQYF.

This clone was counted only a few times. The CDR3 loop is CASSSRGGGQVQFF. The CDR3 nucleotides are TGTGCCAGCAGCTCTAGGGGCGGGGGGCAAGTGCAGTTCTTC. The genes are TRBV7-9 and TRBJ2-1, with 8 bases identical to TRBD2. Germline trimming cut 4 bases from V and 12 bases from J; bases unmatched to any gene: 11. The length of the CDR3 is 14 residues. The germline CDR1 and CDR2 sequences are SEHNR and FQNEAQ (reference sequence).

The CDR3 sequence: CASSLGQGHTGELFF. The CDR3 region has the DNA TGTGCCAGTAGCTTGGGACAGGGCCACACCGGGGAGCTGTTTTTT. V gene TRBV19 combines with J gene TRBJ2-2; 9 bases are a match to TRBD1. J gave up 3 bases and V 6 bases, and 5 bases lay outside the gene matches. CDR3 length: 15 residues. Germline loops: CDR1 LNHDA, CDR2 SQIVND (reference sequence).

In this sample, this clone turned up once. The chain combines TRBV7-9 with TRBJ2-5; D uncertain. The germline V gene has CDR1 SEHNR and CDR2 FQNEAQ (reference sequence). The V end lost 4 bases, the J end lost 4 bases, and 4 bases lay between the germline ends. This CDR3 region has 11 residues. CDR3 in amino acids: CASSSLETQYF. CDR3 DNA sequence: TGTGCCAGCAGCTCCTTAGAGACCCAGTACTTC.

The rearrangement uses TRBV6-6 and TRBJ2-7, with D possibly matching TRBD2 (5 bases). The V gene lost 1 base and the J gene lost 4 bases, with 8 bases spanning the gap. The CDR3 extends over 13 amino acids. Germline V gene data show CDR1 as MNHNY and CDR2 as SVGAGI (reference sequence). DNA of the CDR3: TGTGCCAGCAGTTACTGGACTTTGTACGAGCAGTACTTC. This codes for CASSYWTLYEQYF.

This chain connects TRBV5-1 to TRBJ1-4, with D unresolved. Trimming removed 2 bases at V and 2 bases at J, with 7 bases between. CDR1 and CDR2 from the germline V gene are SGHRS and YFSETQ. This CDR3 has 14 amino acids. Here the CDR3 reads CASSLLSTNEKLFF. The CDR3 DNA follows: TGCGCCAGCAGCTTATTGAGTACTAATGAAAAACTGTTTTTT.

V usage is TRBV7-2 and J usage is TRBJ2-3; 7 nucleotides align to TRBD2. The V gene end was trimmed by 4 bases and the J gene end by 4 bases; junction bases not matched to a gene: 8. Germline V gene sequence: CDR1 SGHTA, CDR2 FQGNSA. The CDR3 has 15 residues. The CDR3 DNA is TGTGCCAGCAGCTCTAGGACTAGATTTGCAGATACGCAGTATTTT. This sequence encodes CASSSRTRFADTQYF.

The gene calls are TRBV30 and TRBJ1-2, with 7 positions matching TRBD1. Germline-derived CDR1 and CDR2 are GTSNPN and SVGIG (reference sequence). The CDR3 has 12 residues. V was clipped by 7 bases and J by 8 bases; unmatched bases: 10. The CDR3 reads CASLQGLRGYTF. As DNA, the CDR3 is TGTGCCTCTCTACAGGGGTTGAGGGGCTACACCTTC. Together with reference TRBV30 and TRBJ1-2, the CDR3 gives the full variable domain: SQTIHQWPATLVQPVGSPLSLECTVEGTSNPNLYWYRQAAGRGLQLLFYSVGIGQISSEVPQNLSASRPQDRQFILSSKKLLLSDSGFYLCASLQGLRGYTFGSGTRLTVV.

This rearrangement joins TRBV9 to TRBJ2-7; 8 bases match TRBD2. The V segment lost 0 bases and the J segment 3 bases; nucleotides outside the gene matches: 2. Germline V CDR1 and CDR2: SGDLS, YYNGEE. CDR3 length: 14 residues. The DNA for the CDR3 is TGTGCCAGCAGCGTAGCCGGGGGGGACTACGAGCAGTACTTC. Translating it yields CASSVAGGDYEQYF.

The V and J genes are TRBV15 and TRBJ1-6; perhaps TRBD1 as D (5 bases). V lost 9 bases and J 7 bases, leaving 19 bases between the germline ends. CDR3 length equals 15 residues. The germline gives CDR1 LNHNV, CDR2 YYDKDF (reference sequence). The CDR3 DNA sequence: TGTGCCACGACAGACTGGCAGGCAGGGAATTCACCCCTCCACTTT. Protein sequence: CATTDWQAGNSPLHF.

The chain links TRBV5-5 to TRBJ2-2; D is possibly TRBD2 (7 bases). The CDR3 covers 15 residues. The germline V and J ends were trimmed by 2 bases and 6 bases, with 14 bases remaining between them. Germline CDR1 reads SGHKS; CDR2 reads YYEKEE (reference sequence). The CDR3 DNA reads as TGTGCCAGCAGCTTTGACTTCGGGGGGCCCGGGGAGCTGTTTTTT. Translating gives CASSFDFGGPGELFF. Full variable domain (outside the CDR3, taken from reference TRBV5-5 and TRBJ2-2): DAGVTQSPTHLIKTRGQQVTLRCSPISGHKSVSWYQQVLGQGPQFIFQYYEKEERGRGNFPDRFSARQFPNYSSELNVNALLLGDSALYLCASSFDFGGPGELFFGEGSRLTVL.

The gene calls are TRBV5-8 and TRBJ1-1; D unclear. This CDR3 spans 15 amino acids. The V and J ends lost 4 bases and 5 bases respectively, with 18 bases between them. Germline V CDR1 and CDR2: SGHTS, YDEGEE. The CDR3 protein is CASSVGSTGGTEAFF. For the CDR3, the DNA is TGTGCCAGCAGCGTAGGGAGTACGGGAGGGACTGAAGCTTTCTTT.

The rearrangement joins TRBV19 to TRBJ1-2; 10 positions agree with TRBD1. Germline CDR1 is LNHDA and CDR2 is SQIVND (reference sequence). J lost 7 bases, V lost 7 bases, and 9 bases had no gene match. The CDR3 sequence is 14 residues long. CDR3 amino acids: CASTRQGAYGGYTF. The CDR3 region has the DNA TGTGCCAGTACGAGACAGGGGGCTTATGGTGGCTACACCTTC.

The rearrangement joins TRBV19 to TRBJ2-7; D perhaps matches TRBD1 (6 bases). The V gene's germline CDR1 is LNHDA and CDR2 SQIVND (reference sequence). The CDR3 length is 14 residues. The germline V and J ends were trimmed by 5 bases and 3 bases, with 14 bases remaining between them. The CDR3 loop reads CASSVQGGGYEQYF. As DNA, the CDR3 is TGTGCCAGTAGTGTACAGGGTGGAGGCTACGAGCAGTACTTC.

The rearrangement links TRBV7-7 to TRBJ1-6, with D hard to call. Germline CDR1 SSHAT, CDR2 FNYEAQ (reference sequence). The CDR3 sequence is 13 residues long. Trimming removed 5 bases at V and 7 bases at J, with 9 bases between. The CDR3 DNA is TGTGCCAGCAGCAGCGGACCAAATTCACCCCTCCACTTT. Translation gives CASSSGPNSPLHF.

The chain employs TRBV11-2 and TRBJ1-5, with D unresolved. Trimming pared 0 bases from V and 2 bases from J, leaving 8 bases between. From germline, CDR1 is SGHAT and CDR2 FQNNGV. This CDR3 contains 15 residues. The CDR3 nucleotides are TGTGCCAGCAGCTTAGACCACGGCGGCAATCAGCCCCAGCATTTT. Translating gives CASSLDHGGNQPQHF.

The chain carries TRBV19 and TRBJ2-3, with a weak D call TRBD2 (6 bases). The CDR3 is made up of 15 amino acids. V lost 2 bases, J lost 0 bases, and 9 bases lay in between. Germline loops: CDR1 LNHDA, CDR2 SQIVND (reference sequence). CDR3: CASSITAGSTDTQYF. As DNA, the CDR3 is TGTGCCAGTAGTATAACAGCGGGCAGCACAGATACGCAGTATTTT.

This chain links TRBV5-1 with TRBJ1-1; D is perhaps TRBD1 (6 bases). There are 14 residues in the CDR3. The germline CDR1 and CDR2 sequences are SGHRS and YFSETQ. Deletions cut 5 bases from V and 4 bases from J, with 15 bases between. The DNA of the CDR3 is TGCGCCAGCAGAGAGCAGGGGTCGGGCACTGAAGCTTTCTTT. As protein: CASREQGSGTEAFF.

The J gene is TRBJ2-3, the V gene TRBV29-1; D unresolved. CDR1 and CDR2 from the germline V gene are SQVTM and ANQGSEA. CDR3 length equals 15 residues. V dropped 5 bases and J dropped 0 bases, with 15 bases sitting between them. The CDR3 is CSVSVVRDSTDTQYF. CDR3 DNA: TGCAGCGTTTCTGTAGTCCGTGACAGCACAGATACGCAGTATTTT.

The V call is TRBV4-1, the J call TRBJ1-4, with D possibly being TRBD1 (5 bases). The CDR3 covers 16 residues. The germline CDR1 and CDR2 sequences are MGHRA and YSYEKL. Trimming shortened V by 4 bases and J by 6 bases, and 18 bases separated the two germline ends. The CDR3, as DNA: TGCGCCAGCAGCCTGGGATCGGGAGCAGGGTATGAAAAACTGTTTTTT. Translating gives CASSLGSGAGYEKLFF.

This sequence joins TRBV11-2 and TRBJ2-7, with D tentatively TRBD1 (6 bases). Germline loops: CDR1 SGHAT, CDR2 FQNNGV. The CDR3 has 15 amino acids. V was shortened by 1 base and J by 2 bases, with 12 bases between the two germline ends. Here the CDR3 reads CASSLGPQGTYEQYF. DNA of the CDR3: TGTGCCAGCAGCTTAGGACCCCAGGGGACCTACGAGCAGTACTTC.